One T cell receptor beta chain is described in this entry. The source of the sample is a study of OX40 agonist ivuxolimab in advanced cancers. About the research overall: Recorded diagnoses for dose-escalation patients were hepatocellular carcinoma, melanoma, renal cell or head and neck cancer.

With 2 bases clipped from V and 6 bases from J, the junction kept 4 bases outside the gene matches. The CDR3 is made up of 15 amino acids. The germline gives CDR1 MNHEY, CDR2 SVGAGI. Profiled with immunoSEQ multiplex PCR; TCRdb holds only in-frame clones, not every one. This table has more than 85,000 clones, roughly 91% appearing once. This sample comprised CD4+ or CD8+ T cells sorted from blood, obtained in a trial of the OX40 agonist ivuxolimab. This clonotype originated in an adult with an advanced solid tumor such as melanoma, head and neck, liver or kidney cancer. The V call is TRBV6-5, the J call TRBJ2-7, with 13 nucleotides matching TRBD2. In DNA, the CDR3 is TGTGCCAGCAGTTACCGACTAGCGGGAGGAGGCGAGCAGTACTTC. Translated, it gives CASSYRLAGGGEQYF.